A single T cell receptor beta chain is shown here with its context. This record comes from a study of blood T cell repertoires in COVID-19. In the study overall: Acute and convalescent COVID-19 specimens originated in the United States, Italy and Spain.

This table comes from immunoSEQ multiplex PCR, and its TCRdb copy is limited to in-frame clones, with some not included. The sample has some 150,000 clones, over 80% seen once. The sequencing input was peripheral blood. The TCR sequence derives from a human donor in a cohort sampled during active COVID-19.

CDR3 bases: TGTGCCAGCAGCCCCAGACAGCTCAATCAGCCCCAGCATTTT. It translates to CASSPRQLNQPQHF. The gene calls are TRBV3-1 (or the pseudogene TRBV3-2) and TRBJ1-5; perhaps TRBD1 as D (5 bases). V lost 4 bases, J lost 3 bases, and 10 bases lay in between. The CDR3 covers 14 residues. Germline lookup yields CDR1 LGHDT and CDR2 YNNKEL (reference sequence).